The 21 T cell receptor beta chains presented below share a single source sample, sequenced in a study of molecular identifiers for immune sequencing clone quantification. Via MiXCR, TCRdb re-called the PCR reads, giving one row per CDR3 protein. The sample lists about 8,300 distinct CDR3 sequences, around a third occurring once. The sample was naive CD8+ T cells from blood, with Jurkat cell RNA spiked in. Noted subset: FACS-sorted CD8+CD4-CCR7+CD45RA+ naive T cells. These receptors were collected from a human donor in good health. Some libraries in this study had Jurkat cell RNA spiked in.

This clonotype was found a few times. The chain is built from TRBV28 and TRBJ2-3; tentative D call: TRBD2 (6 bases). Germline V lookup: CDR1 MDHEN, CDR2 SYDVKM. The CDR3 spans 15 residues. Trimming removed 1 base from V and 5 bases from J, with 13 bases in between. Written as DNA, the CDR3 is TGTGCCAGCAGTTTATTCGGGGGAGAGGGAGATACGCAGTATTTT. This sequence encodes CASSLFGGEGDTQYF.

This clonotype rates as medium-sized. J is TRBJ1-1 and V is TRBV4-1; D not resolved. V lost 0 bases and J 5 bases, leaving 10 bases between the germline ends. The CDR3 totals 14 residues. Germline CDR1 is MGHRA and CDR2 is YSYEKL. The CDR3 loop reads CASSQDKWLTEAFF. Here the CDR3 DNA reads TGCGCCAGCAGCCAAGATAAGTGGTTGACTGAAGCTTTCTTT.

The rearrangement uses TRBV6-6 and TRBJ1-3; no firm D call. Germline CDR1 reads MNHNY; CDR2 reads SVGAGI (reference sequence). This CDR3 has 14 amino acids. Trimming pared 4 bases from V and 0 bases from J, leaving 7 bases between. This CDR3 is CASSFYRSGNTIYF. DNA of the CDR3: TGTGCCAGCAGTTTCTATCGCTCTGGAAACACCATATATTTT.

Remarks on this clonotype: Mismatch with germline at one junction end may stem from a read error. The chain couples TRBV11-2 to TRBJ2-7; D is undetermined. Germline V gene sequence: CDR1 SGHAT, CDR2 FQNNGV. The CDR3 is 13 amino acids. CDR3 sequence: CASSLGSAGEQHF. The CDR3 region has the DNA TGTGCCAGCAGCTTAGGATCAGCTGGCGAGCAGCACTTC.

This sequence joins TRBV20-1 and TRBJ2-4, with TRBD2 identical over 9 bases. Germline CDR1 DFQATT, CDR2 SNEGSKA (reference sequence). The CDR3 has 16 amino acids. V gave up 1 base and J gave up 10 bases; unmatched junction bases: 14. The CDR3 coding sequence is TGCAGTGCTAGAGGGGGAGGCCTAGCGGGACCCTGGATTCAGTACTTC. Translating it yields CSARGGGLAGPWIQYF.

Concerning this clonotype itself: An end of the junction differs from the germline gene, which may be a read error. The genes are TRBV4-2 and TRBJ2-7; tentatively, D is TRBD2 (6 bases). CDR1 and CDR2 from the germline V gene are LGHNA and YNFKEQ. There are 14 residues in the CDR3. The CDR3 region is CASSQTRGRYEQHF. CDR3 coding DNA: TGTGCCAGCAGCCAAACGCGGGGCCGCTACGAGCAGCACTTC.

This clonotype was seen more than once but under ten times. Here the CDR3 DNA reads TGTGCCAGCGGGGAGGGCGGGACCACAGATACGCAGTATTTT. Translating gives CASGEGGTTDTQYF. The chain carries TRBV9 and TRBJ2-3, with 7 bases aligning to TRBD2. Looked up from germline, CDR1 is SGDLS and CDR2 is YYNGEE. V lost 7 bases, J lost 2 bases, and 7 bases stayed unmatched. This CDR3 has 14 amino acids.

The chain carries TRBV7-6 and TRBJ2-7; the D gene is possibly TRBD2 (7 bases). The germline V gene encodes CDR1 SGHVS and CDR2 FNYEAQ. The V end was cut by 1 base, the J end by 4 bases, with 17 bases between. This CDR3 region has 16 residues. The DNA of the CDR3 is TGTGCCAGCAGCTTAGAGGCCGGGGGGCGTCGTTACGAGCAGTACTTC. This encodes CASSLEAGGRRYEQYF.

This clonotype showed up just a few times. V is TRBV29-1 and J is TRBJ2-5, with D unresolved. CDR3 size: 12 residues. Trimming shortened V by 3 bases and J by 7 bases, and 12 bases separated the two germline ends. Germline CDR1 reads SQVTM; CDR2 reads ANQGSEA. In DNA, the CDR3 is TGCAGCGTTGAGCCCCCTCCGGGGACCCAGTACTTC. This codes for CSVEPPPGTQYF.

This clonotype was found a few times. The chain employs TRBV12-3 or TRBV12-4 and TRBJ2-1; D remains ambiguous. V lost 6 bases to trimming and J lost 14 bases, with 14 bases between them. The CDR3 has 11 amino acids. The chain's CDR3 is CASSGREPKFF. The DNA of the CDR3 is TGTGCCAGCAGCGGCCGCGAGCCAAAGTTCTTC.

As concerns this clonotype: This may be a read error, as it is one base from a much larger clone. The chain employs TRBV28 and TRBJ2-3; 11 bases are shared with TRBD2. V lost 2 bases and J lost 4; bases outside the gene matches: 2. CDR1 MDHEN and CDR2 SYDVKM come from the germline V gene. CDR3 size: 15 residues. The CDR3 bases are TGTGCCAGCAGTTTAACTAGCGGGGGCGCAGATACGCAGTATTTT. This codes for CASSLTSGGADTQYF.

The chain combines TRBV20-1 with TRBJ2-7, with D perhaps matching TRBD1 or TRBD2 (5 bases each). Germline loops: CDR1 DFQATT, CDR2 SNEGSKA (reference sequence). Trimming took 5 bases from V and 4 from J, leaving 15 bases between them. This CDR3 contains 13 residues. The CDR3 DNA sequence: TGCAGTGCTTCGGGACGGACCGGATACGAGCAGTACTTC. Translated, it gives CSASGRTGYEQYF.

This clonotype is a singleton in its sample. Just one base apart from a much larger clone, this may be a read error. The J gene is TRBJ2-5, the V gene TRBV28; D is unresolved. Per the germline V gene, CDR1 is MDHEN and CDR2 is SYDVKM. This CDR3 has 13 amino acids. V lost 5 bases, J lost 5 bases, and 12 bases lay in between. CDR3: CASSLPMGETQYF. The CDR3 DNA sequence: TGTGCCAGCAGTCTGCCCATGGGTGAGACCCAGTACTTC.

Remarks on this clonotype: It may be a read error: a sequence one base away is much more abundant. The CDR3 DNA follows: TGTGCCAGCGGCTTCGGACGGGACCTTGAAGCTTTCTTT. This translates into CASGFGRDLEAFF. The chain links TRBV5-6 to TRBJ1-1; D possibly corresponds to TRBD1 (5 bases). The CDR3 consists of 13 residues. Germline V gives CDR1 SGHDT, CDR2 YYEEEE.

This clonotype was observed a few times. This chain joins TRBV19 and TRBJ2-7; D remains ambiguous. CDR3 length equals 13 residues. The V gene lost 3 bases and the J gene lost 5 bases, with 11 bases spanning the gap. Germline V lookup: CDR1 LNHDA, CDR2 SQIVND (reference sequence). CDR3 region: CASSIRLLDEQYF. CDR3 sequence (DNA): TGTGCCAGTAGTATTCGCTTGTTGGACGAGCAGTACTTC.

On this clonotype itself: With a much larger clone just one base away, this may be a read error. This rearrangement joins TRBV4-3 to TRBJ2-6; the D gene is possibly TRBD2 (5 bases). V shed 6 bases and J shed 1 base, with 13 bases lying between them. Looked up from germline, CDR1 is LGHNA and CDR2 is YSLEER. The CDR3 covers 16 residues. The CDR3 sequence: CASRPDRGSGANVLTF. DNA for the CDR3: TGCGCCAGCAGACCTGACCGAGGGTCTGGGGCCAACGTCCTGACTTTC.

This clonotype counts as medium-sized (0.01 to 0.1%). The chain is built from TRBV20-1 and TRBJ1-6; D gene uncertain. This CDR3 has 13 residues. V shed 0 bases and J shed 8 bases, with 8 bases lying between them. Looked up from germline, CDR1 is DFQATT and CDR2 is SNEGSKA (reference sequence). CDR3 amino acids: CSAREQGDSPLHF. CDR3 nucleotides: TGCAGTGCTAGAGAGCAAGGAGATTCACCCCTCCACTTT.

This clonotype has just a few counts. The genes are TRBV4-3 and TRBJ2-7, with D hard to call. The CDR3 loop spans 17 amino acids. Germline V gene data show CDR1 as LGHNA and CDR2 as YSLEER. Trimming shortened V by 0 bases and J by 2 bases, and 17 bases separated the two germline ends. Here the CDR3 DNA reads TGCGCCAGCAGCCAAGAAAGAACCGTGACGTTGACCTACGAGCAGTACTTC. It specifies CASSQERTVTLTYEQYF.

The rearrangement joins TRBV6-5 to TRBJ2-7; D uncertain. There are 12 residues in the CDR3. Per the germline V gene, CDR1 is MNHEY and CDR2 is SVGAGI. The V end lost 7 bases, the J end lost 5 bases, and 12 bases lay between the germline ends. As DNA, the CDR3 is TGTGCCAGCAATAGTGGGATCGACGAGCAGTACTTC. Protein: CASNSGIDEQYF.

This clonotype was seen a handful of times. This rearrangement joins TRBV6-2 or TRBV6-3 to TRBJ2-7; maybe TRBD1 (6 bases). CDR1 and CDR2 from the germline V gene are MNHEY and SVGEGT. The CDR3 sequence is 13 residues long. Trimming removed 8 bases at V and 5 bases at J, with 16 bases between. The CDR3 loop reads CASCDRSHHEQYF. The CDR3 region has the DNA TGTGCCAGCTGCGACAGGTCTCACCACGAGCAGTACTTC.

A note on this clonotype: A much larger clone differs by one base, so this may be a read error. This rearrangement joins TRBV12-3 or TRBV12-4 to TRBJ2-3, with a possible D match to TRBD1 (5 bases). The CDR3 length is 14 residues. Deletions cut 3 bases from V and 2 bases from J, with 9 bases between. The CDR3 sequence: CASSLRTITDTQYF. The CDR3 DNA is TGTGCCAGCAGTTTGCGGACAATCACAGATACGCAGTATTTT.